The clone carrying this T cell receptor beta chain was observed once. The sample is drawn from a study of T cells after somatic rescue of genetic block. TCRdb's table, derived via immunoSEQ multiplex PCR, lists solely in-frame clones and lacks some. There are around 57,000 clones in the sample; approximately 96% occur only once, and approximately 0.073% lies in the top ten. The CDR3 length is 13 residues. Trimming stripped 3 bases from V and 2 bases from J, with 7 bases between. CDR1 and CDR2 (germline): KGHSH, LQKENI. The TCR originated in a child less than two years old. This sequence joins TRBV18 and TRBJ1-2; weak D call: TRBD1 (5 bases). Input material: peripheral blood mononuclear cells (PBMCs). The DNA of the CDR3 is TGTGCCAGCTCACCCCGGGACAACTATGGCTACACCTTC. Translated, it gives CASSPRDNYGYTF.